This T cell receptor (beta chain) is drawn from a study of technical replicates of blood from a few donors. In the case of this clone: Other DNA sequences in the same sample also yield this CDR3.

V dropped 5 bases and J dropped 1 base, with 11 bases sitting between them. CDR1 is SEHNR and CDR2 is FQNEAQ in the germline V gene (reference sequence). There are 14 residues in the CDR3. The data were produced by immunoSEQ multiplex PCR, yet TCRdb's version contains in-frame clones alone and is incomplete. The sample holds under 70,000 clones, about 86% seen once. The TCR originated in a human donor in good health. Some clones in this sample may be carry-over from other donors' samples. The rearrangement links TRBV7-9 to TRBJ1-1; no clear D gene. Material: PBMCs. CDR3 DNA sequence: TGTGCCAGCAGCCCATCGAGTACGAACACTGAAGCTTTCTTT. It is translated as CASSPSSTNTEAFF.